This TCR beta chain derives from a study of T cells after yellow fever vaccination (dated by TCRdb to the late 2010s). For the wider study: The SMART-Seq v4 Ultra Low Input RNA kit was used to prepare libraries from fractions with low cell numbers. Blood samples were taken at several timepoints before and after primary and secondary immunization, and bulk PBMC replicates and cell subsets were isolated. Two healthy male donors made up the cohort, one aged 18 to 30 years and the other aged 30 to 40 years. To track T-cell clones before and after primary and booster YFV17D yellow fever vaccination, bulk TCR alpha and beta repertoires were sequenced longitudinally. General study outcomes and caveats: Compared with the primary T-cell response, the secondary T-cell response was faster but weaker, reaching its peak on day 5 rather than on day 15. Because only a couple of donors were included in the study, the extent to which the findings can be generalized is limited. A small fraction of clonotypes appeared in both the CD4 and CD8 compartments, likely as a result of convergent recombination. FACS-sorted repertoires could contain abundant contaminating clonotypes from the bulk population, so computational filtering was required. Most clones expanded after primary vaccination (96% of CD4 and approximately 86% of CD8) were re-detected after the booster, suggesting that broad memory maintenance occurred.

TCR cDNA was made using 5'RACE template switching, a step that added a universal primer site and unique molecular identifiers. Priming for cDNA synthesis came from both the TCR alpha and TCR beta constant segments. Library amplification involved two PCR steps, and the second step added sample barcodes and sequencing adapters. Libraries were sequenced on Illumina HiSeq 2500 (2x100 bp) or NovaSeq (2x150 bp). The authors' analysis ran thus. Reads were demultiplexed and collapsed into UMI consensus sequences with MIGEC, and V(D)J alignment was performed with MiXCR. Vaccine-responding clonotypes were defined with edgeR using replicate PBMC samples, requiring FDR below 0.01 and a log2 fold change above 5 up to day 15. CD4 or CD8 identity was assigned to each bulk clonotype according to whether the clonotype was present at higher abundance in the sequenced CD4 repertoire or the sequenced CD8 repertoire. The raw public data were reprocessed by TCRdb itself: fastp quality trimming at Q25, MiXCR clonotype calling, in-frame beta chains only. Merged by CDR3 protein, the rows form single entries marked with the most common genes and DNA. For this entry, the V and J calls and clone size follow TCRdb and not the study's own pipeline. For this sample the table gives roughly 520,000 distinct CDR3 sequences, of which roughly a fifth were detected only once. In total, the top ten clones hold about 16% of the sample.

This clonotype turned up a few times. Its antigen remains unidentified. No base qualities exist here, and no much larger clone lies one base off it. In light of the paper, this sample's treatment or condition label describes: live attenuated yellow fever vaccine strain. At every blood-draw timepoint, two biological replicates of bulk PBMCs were collected. PBMCs were isolated from peripheral blood using a standard Ficoll-Paque protocol. TriZol was used to extract RNA from bulk PBMCs, from CD4 and CD8 fractions, and from dextramer-positive and dextramer-negative fractions. The starting material was PBMCs, obtained about 21 days after the first yellow fever vaccination. The TCR was taken from a man aged 18-30 years who received the YFV17D yellow fever vaccine.

The CDR3 reads as follows: CASSHQTGQAAGELFF. The DNA reads as follows: TGTGCCAGCAGCCACCAGACAGGGCAGGCGGCCGGGGAGCTGTTTTTT. The V and J genes are TRBV7-8 and TRBJ2-2; TRBD1 matches 7 bases in the middle. The germline V gene specifies SGHVS as CDR1 and FQNEAQ as CDR2. Reading from cysteine to phenylalanine, the CDR3 counts 16 amino acids. Solely the CDR3 DNA is kept, with 48 bases framed from the first base. V trim: 5 bases; J trim: 6 bases; unmatched bases: 12.